One and the same sample provided the 8 T cell receptor beta chains below, sequenced in a study of shared clonotypes between healthy human individuals. The assay was immunoSEQ multiplex PCR, and TCRdb's table has in-frame clones only and misses some. The data hold roughly 100,000 clones, with about 66% observed a single time. Sequenced sample: memory CD8+ T cells sorted from blood. The subset: CD45RO+ cells pooled with CCR7-negative TemRA cells. These receptors were taken from a woman in her 30s in good health.

The CDR3, as DNA: TGTGCCAGCAGTGCGGGACTAGCGGATAGCACAGATACGCAGTATTTT. Encoded protein: CASSAGLADSTDTQYF. The V and J genes are TRBV27 and TRBJ2-3; TRBD2 matches at 11 bases. Losses at the gene ends were 5 bases for V and 0 bases for J; bases not matched to a gene: 4. CDR1 MNHEY and CDR2 SMNVEV come from the germline V gene (reference sequence). The CDR3 loop spans 16 amino acids.

The V gene is TRBV4-1, the J gene TRBJ1-1; 9 bases fit TRBD1. CDR3 size: 14 residues. J lost 4 bases, V lost 3 bases, and 3 bases had no gene match. Germline V gives CDR1 MGHRA, CDR2 YSYEKL. The CDR3 sequence is CASSQDRGGTEAFF. Written as DNA, the CDR3 is TGCGCCAGCAGCCAGGACAGGGGTGGCACTGAAGCTTTCTTT.

The chain joins TRBV27 to TRBJ2-1; 9 bases agree with TRBD2. This CDR3 region has 15 residues. Germline trimming cut 6 bases from V and 4 bases from J; bases unmatched to any gene: 7. CDR1 MNHEY and CDR2 SMNVEV come from the germline V gene (reference sequence). The CDR3 sequence: CASSIGLASYNEQFF. The CDR3 DNA reads as TGTGCCAGCAGCATCGGACTAGCGAGTTACAATGAGCAGTTCTTC.

Here the CDR3 DNA reads TGTGCCAGCAGCGTTGGGCCCGGGACAGGGGTCGGCATTCAGTACTTC. It yields the protein CASSVGPGTGVGIQYF. The chain links TRBV9 to TRBJ2-4, with 10 bases lining up with TRBD1. Germline values: CDR1 SGDLS, CDR2 YYNGEE. This CDR3 has 16 amino acids. J gave up 9 bases and V 2 bases, and 11 bases lay outside the gene matches.

V and J are TRBV28 and TRBJ1-1; tentative D call: TRBD1 (6 bases). V dropped 6 bases and J dropped 8 bases, with 13 bases sitting between them. This CDR3 is built from 12 residues. The germline V gene encodes CDR1 MDHEN and CDR2 SYDVKM. The CDR3 DNA reads as TGTGCCAGCAGCCTTCGAGGGGGGGAAGCTTTCTTT. This encodes CASSLRGGEAFF.

The chain links TRBV5-5 to TRBJ2-7; TRBD1 is a possible D gene (6 bases). The V end was cut by 1 base, the J end by 3 bases, with 11 bases between. In germline, CDR1 is SGHKS, CDR2 YYEKEE (reference sequence). CDR3 size: 14 residues. DNA of the CDR3: TGTGCCAGCAGCTTGATGGGACACCACTACGAGCAGTACTTC. Its protein product is CASSLMGHHYEQYF.

This sequence joins TRBV4-1 and TRBJ1-1; no firm D call. The V gene's germline CDR1 is MGHRA and CDR2 YSYEKL. There are 22 residues in the CDR3. V was clipped by 1 base and J by 1 base, with 31 bases between them. The CDR3 DNA reads TGCGCCAGCAGCCAAGGAGTCAGCCCCCTCCTTGTGGGTAAAATTCGGAACACTGAAGCTTTCTTT. Amino acid sequence: CASSQGVSPLLVGKIRNTEAFF.

This chain links TRBV1 with TRBJ2-1; the DNA was not compared with TRBD2, the D call given in the table. TRBV1 has pseudogene status. This CDR3 has 15 residues. The CDR3 loop is CTSSQTGTSRNEQFF. Written as DNA, the CDR3 is TGCACCAGCAGCCAAACCGGGACTAGCCGGAATGAGCAGTTCTTC.